The rows below give T cell receptor beta chains drawn from one sample of a study of beta chain features in type 1 diabetes. Generated by immunoSEQ multiplex PCR, the TCRdb table keeps only in-frame clones and is missing some. The profile covers over 300,000 clones, with roughly 8.8% appearing a single time and approximately 1% taken by the ten largest. What was sequenced was central memory CD4+ T cells from blood. The receptors come from a man between 25 and 39 years old with type 1 diabetes. Each CDR3 is given without its conserved first and last residue. Clone sizes are given selectively: once, few, many, or a class where the clone is expanded.

clone_size	v_call	j_call	cdr3_aa
few	TRBV6-6	TRBJ2-6	ASTGDRGRTQHVLT
.	TRBV5-4	TRBJ2-5	ASSLKGQGGGETQY
few	TRBV18	TRBJ2-5	ASSSGQGAQETQY
few	TRBV19	TRBJ2-7	ASSASSGDLYEQY
.	TRBV4-3	TRBJ2-1	ASSQEGGSYNEQF
.	TRBV7-9	TRBJ2-3	ASSLYYTDTQY
few	TRBV5-1	TRBJ2-7	ASSWGPQSYEQY
few	TRBV7-2	TRBJ1-1	ASRAQGDDTEAF
.	TRBV2	TRBJ2-5	ASRDRDRGTETQY
few	TRBV7-2	TRBJ2-1	ASSLVGTSGGSEQF
few	TRBV7-2	TRBJ2-3	ASSLIASTDTQY
few	TRBV7-8	TRBJ2-5	ASSLAKPGGTQY
.	TRBV11-3	TRBJ2-5	ASSPGRDTTQY
few	TRBV4-3	TRBJ2-7	ASSQAPGSSYEQY
.	TRBV28	TRBJ2-7	ASSFPERSAQY
.	TRBV5-1	TRBJ1-4	ASSLAGTGNEKLF
many	TRBV30	TRBJ2-7	AWSRGLAGGGEQY
.	TRBV6-1	.	ASTSGTTYEQY
many	TRBV15	TRBJ2-3	ATSRVTLTDTQY
few	TRBV28	TRBJ1-6	ASTSDRVRSPLH
few	TRBV28	TRBJ1-5	ATQGGGAKQPQH
.	TRBV5-8	TRBJ2-7	ASSHERDGYEQY
many	TRBV2	TRBJ1-3	ASSEQTGGGNTIY
.	TRBV6-6	TRBJ2-1	ASRGQGDEQF
.	TRBV11-2	TRBJ2-4	ASSRRTGSQNIQY